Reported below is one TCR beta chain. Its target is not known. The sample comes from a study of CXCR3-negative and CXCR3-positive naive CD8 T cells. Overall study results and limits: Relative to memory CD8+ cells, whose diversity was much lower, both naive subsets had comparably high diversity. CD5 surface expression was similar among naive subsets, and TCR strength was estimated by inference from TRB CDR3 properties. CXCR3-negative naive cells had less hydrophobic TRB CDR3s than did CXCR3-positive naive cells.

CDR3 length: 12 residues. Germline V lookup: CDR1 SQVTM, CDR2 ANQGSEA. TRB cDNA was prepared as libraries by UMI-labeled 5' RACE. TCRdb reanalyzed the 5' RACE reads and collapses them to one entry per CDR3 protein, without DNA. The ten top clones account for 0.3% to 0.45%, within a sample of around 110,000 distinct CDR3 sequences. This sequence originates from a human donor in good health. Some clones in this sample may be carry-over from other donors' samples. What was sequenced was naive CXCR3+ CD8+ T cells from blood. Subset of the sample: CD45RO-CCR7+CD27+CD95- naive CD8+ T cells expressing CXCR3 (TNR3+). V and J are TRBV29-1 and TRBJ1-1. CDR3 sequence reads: CSASVVNTEAFF.